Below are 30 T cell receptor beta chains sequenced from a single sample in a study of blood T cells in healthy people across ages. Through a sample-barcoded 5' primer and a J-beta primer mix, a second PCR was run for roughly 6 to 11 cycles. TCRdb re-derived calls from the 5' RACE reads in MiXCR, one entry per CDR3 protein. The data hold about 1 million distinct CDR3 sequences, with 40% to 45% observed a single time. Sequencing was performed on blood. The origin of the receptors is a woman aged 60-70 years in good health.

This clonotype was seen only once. The CDR3 protein is CASSLGRGGGTDTQYF. The CDR3 DNA follows: TGTGCCAGCAGCTTGGGCCGGGGCGGAGGCACAGATACGCAGTATTTT. The chain links TRBV5-4 to TRBJ2-3, with D perhaps matching TRBD1 or TRBD2 (5 bases each). The CDR3 runs 16 residues. Germline V gives CDR1 SGHNT, CDR2 YYREEE (reference sequence). Trimming left V 0 bases short and J 1 base short, with 12 bases between.

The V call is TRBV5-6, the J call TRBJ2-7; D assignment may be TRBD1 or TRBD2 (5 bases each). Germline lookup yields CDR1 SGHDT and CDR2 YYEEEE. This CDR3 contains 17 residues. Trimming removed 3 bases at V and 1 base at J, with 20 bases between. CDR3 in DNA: TGTGCCAGCAGCTCCCCGGGACGAGCGGACGAATCCTACGAGCAGTACTTC. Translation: CASSSPGRADESYEQYF.

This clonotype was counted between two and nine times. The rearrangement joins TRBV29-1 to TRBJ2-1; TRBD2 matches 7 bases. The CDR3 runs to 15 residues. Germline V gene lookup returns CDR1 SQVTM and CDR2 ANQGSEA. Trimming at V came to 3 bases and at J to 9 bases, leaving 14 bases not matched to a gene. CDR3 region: CSVDHTGGPGSEQFF. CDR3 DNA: TGCAGCGTTGATCATACGGGAGGACCGGGTAGTGAGCAGTTCTTC.

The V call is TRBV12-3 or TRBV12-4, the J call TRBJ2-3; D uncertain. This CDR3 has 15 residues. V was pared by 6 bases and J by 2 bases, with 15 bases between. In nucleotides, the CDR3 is TGTGCCAGCAGCCCACCGGAGTGGTTCACAGATACGCAGTATTTT. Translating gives CASSPPEWFTDTQYF.

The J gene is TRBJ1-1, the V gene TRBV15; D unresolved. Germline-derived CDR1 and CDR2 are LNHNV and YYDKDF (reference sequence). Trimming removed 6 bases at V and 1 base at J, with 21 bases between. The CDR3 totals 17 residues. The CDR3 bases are TGTGCCACCAGTACGACATATACGGTAAATCAGAACACTGAAGCTTTCTTT. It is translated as CATSTTYTVNQNTEAFF.

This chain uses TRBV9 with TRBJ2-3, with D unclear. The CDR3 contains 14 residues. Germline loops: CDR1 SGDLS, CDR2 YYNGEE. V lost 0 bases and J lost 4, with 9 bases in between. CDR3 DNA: TGTGCCAGCAGCGTAGCACAGTGGGCAGATACGCAGTATTTT. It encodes CASSVAQWADTQYF.

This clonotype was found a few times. The CDR3 reads CASRPDRSLDEQYF. The CDR3 coding sequence is TGTGCCAGCAGACCCGACCGTAGCCTCGATGAGCAGTACTTC. The chain combines TRBV6-5 with TRBJ2-4; D is undetermined. Trimming pared 6 bases from V and 13 bases from J, leaving 22 bases between. This CDR3 contains 14 residues. The germline V gene has CDR1 MNHEY and CDR2 SVGAGI.

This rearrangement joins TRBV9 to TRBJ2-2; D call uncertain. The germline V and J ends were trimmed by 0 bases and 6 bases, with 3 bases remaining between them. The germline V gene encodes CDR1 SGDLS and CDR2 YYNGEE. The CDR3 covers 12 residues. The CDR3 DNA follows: TGTGCCAGCAGCGTAGTCCCCGGGGAGCTGTTTTTT. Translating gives CASSVVPGELFF. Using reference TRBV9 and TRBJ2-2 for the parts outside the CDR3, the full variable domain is DSGVTQTPKHLITATGQRVTLRCSPRSGDLSVYWYQQSLDQGLQFLIQYYNGEERAKGNILERFSAQQFPDLHSELNLSSLELGDSALYFCASSVVPGELFFGEGSRLTVL.

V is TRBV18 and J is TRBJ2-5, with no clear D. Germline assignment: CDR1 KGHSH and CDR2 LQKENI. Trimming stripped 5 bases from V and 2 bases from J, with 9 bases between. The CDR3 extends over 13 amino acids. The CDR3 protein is CASSIKTQETQYF. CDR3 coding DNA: TGTGCCAGCTCAATAAAGACTCAAGAGACCCAGTACTTC.

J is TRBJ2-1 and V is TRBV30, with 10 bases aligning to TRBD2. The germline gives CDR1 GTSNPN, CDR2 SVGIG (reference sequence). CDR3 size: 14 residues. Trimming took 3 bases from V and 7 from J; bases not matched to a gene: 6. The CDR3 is CAWRSGRAGNEQFF. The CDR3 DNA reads TGTGCCTGGAGGAGCGGGAGGGCCGGAAATGAGCAGTTCTTC.

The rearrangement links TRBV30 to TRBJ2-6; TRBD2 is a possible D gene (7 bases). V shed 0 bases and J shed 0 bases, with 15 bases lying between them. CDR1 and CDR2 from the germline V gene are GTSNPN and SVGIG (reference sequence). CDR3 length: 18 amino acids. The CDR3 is CAWSVQGGGSSGANVLTF. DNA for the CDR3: TGTGCCTGGAGTGTACAGGGAGGGGGGAGCTCTGGGGCCAACGTCCTGACTTTC.

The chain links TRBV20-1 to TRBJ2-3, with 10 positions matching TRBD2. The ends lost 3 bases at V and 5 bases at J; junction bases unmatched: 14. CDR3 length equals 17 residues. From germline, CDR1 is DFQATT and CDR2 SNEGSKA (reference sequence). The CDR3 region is CSASDVTSGKLRDTQYF. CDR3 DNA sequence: TGCAGTGCTAGTGATGTAACTAGCGGGAAATTAAGAGATACGCAGTATTTT.

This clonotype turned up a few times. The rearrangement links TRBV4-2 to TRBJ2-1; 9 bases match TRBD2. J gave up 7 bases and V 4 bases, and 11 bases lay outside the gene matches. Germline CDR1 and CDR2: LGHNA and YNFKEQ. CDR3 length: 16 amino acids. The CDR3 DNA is TGTGCCAGCAGCCCCCTAGGCGGGAGGGAGGTAAATGAGCAGTTCTTC. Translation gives CASSPLGGREVNEQFF.

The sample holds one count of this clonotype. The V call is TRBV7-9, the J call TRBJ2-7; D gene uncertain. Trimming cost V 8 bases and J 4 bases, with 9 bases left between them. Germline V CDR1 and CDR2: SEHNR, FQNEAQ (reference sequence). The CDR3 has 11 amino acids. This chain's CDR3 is CASEKEYEQYF. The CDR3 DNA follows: TGTGCCAGCGAAAAGGAATACGAGCAGTACTTC.

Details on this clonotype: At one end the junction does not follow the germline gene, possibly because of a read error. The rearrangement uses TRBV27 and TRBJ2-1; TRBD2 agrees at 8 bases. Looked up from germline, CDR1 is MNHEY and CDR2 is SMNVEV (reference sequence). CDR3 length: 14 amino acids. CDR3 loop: CVSSERGRYNEQFF. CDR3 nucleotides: TGTGTCAGCAGCGAGCGGGGGCGTTACAATGAGCAGTTCTTC.

The chain's CDR3 is CASSLIPGYTDTQYF. CDR3 nucleotide sequence: TGTGCCAGCAGCTTAATCCCCGGGTACACAGATACGCAGTATTTT. This chain links TRBV7-7 with TRBJ2-3, with D unclear. Trimming left V 2 bases short and J 2 bases short, with 11 bases between. The CDR3 runs to 15 residues. The germline gives CDR1 SSHAT, CDR2 FNYEAQ (reference sequence).

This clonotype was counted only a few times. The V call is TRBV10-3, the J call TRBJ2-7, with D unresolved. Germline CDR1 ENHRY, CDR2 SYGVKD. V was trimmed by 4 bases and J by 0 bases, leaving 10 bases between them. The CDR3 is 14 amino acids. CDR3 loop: CAISGVAGSYEQYF. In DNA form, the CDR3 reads TGTGCCATCAGTGGGGTGGCAGGCTCCTACGAGCAGTACTTC.

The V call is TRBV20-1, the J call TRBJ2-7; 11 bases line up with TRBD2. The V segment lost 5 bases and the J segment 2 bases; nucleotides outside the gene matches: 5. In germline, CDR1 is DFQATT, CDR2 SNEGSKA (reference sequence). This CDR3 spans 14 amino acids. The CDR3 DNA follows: TGCAGTGCTGAGACTAGCGGGACCACCTACGAGCAGTACTTC. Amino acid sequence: CSAETSGTTYEQYF.

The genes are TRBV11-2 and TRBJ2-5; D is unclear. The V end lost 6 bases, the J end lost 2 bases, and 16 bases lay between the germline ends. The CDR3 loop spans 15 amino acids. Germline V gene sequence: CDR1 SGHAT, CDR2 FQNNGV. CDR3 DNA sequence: TGTGCCAGCAGAAAGGATGGGGTGGGACAAGAGACCCAGTACTTC. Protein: CASRKDGVGQETQYF.

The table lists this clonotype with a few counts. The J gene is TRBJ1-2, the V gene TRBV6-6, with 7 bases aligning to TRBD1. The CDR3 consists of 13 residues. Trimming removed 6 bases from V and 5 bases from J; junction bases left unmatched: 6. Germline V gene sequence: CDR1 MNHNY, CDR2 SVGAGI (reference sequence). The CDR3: CASSPRGEYGYTF. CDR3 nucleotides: TGTGCCAGCAGCCCCAGGGGGGAATATGGCTACACCTTC.

In nucleotides, the CDR3 is TGTGCCAGCAGTCCCAAGGGAGGGTGGGGTCGTAAAGATACGCAGTATTTT. This codes for CASSPKGGWGRKDTQYF. The rearrangement links TRBV28 to TRBJ2-3, with 7 nucleotides matching TRBD2. V was pared by 5 bases and J by 5 bases, with 16 bases of the junction left unmatched. The CDR3 loop spans 17 amino acids. Per germline, CDR1 MDHEN and CDR2 SYDVKM.

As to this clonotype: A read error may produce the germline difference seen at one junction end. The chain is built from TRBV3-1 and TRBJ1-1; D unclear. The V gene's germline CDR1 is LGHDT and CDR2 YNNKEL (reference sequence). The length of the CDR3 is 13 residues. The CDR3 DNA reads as TGTGCCAGCAGTCAAGAAGAGCGGACTGAAGCTTTCTTT. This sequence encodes CASSQEERTEAFF. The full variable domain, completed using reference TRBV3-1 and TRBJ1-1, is DTAVSQTPKYLVTQMGNDKSIKCEQNLGHDTMYWYKQDSKKFLKIMFSYNNKELIINETVPNRFSPKSPDKAHLNLHINSLELGDSAVYFCASSQEERTEAFFGQGTRLTVV.

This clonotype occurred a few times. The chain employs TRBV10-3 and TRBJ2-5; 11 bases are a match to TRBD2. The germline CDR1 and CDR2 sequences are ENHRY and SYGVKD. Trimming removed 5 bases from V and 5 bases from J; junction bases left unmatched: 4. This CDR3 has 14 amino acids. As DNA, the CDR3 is TGTGCCATCAGTAAGACTAGCGGGGTCGAGACCCAGTACTTC. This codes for CAISKTSGVETQYF.

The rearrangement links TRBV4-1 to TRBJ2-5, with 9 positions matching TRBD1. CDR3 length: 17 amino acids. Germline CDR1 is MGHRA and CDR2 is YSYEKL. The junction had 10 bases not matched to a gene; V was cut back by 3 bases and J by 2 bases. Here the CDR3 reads CASSQTGGQGLQETQYF. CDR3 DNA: TGCGCCAGCAGCCAGACAGGAGGACAGGGGTTACAAGAGACCCAGTACTTC.

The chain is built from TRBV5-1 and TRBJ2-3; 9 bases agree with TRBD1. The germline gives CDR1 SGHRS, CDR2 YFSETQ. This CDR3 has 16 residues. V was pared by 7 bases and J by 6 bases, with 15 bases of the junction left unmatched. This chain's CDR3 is CASLKGFGQGLDTQYF. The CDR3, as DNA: TGCGCCAGCCTTAAGGGCTTTGGACAGGGGCTCGATACGCAGTATTTT. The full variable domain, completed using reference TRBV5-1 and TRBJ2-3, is KAGVTQTPRYLIKTRGQQVTLSCSPISGHRSVSWYQQTPGQGLQFLFEYFSETQRNKGNFPGRFSGRQFSNSRSEMNVSTLELGDSALYLCASLKGFGQGLDTQYFGPGTRLTVL.

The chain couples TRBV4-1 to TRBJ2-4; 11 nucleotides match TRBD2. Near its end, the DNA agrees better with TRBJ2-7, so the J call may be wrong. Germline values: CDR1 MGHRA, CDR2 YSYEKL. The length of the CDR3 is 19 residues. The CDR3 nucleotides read TGCGCCAGCAGCCAAGATCAGGTGGCTAGCGGGAGGTACCACTACGAGCAGTACTTC. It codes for CASSQDQVASGRYHYEQYF.

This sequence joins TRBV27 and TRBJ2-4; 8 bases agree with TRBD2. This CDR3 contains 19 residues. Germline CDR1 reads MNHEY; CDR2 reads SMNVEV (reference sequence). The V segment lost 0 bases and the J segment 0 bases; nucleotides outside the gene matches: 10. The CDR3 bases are TGTGCCAGCAGTTTATCGTTGCGGGAGGATTCCTTAGCCAAAAACATTCAGTACTTC. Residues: CASSLSLREDSLAKNIQYF.

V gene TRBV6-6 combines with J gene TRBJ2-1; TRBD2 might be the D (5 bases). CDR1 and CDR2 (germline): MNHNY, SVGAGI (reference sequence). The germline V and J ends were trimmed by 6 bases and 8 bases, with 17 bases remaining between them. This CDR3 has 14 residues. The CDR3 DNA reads TGTGCCAGCAGACCCGGACTTTTGGCGGATGAGCAGTTCTTC. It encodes CASRPGLLADEQFF.

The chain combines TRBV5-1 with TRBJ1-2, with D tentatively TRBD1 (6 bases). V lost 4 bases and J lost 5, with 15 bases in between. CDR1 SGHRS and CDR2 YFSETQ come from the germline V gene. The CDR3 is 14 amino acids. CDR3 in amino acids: CASSPEGQRYGYTF. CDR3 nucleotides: TGCGCCAGCAGCCCGGAGGGACAAAGATATGGCTACACCTTC.

The CDR3 is CASSQTGTPYNEQFF. The CDR3 nucleotides read TGTGCCAGCAGCCAAACAGGGACTCCATACAATGAGCAGTTCTTC. This sequence joins TRBV14 and TRBJ2-1, with D perhaps given as TRBD1 or TRBD2 (6 bases each). Germline V gene data show CDR1 as SGHDN and CDR2 as FVKESK. The CDR3 has 15 amino acids. Trimming took off 2 bases at V and 4 bases at J, with 12 bases between the two ends.